This T cell receptor beta chain is from a study of glioma-infiltrating T cells. Amplification of TCR alpha and beta CDR3 regions from RNA used iRepertoire nested multiplex PCR. TCRdb itself ran the multiplex PCR reads through MiXCR, one entry per CDR3 protein. The data show 300,000 to 450,000 distinct CDR3 sequences, about 40% seen once. The CDR3 spans 14 residues. Germline-derived CDR1 and CDR2 are MDHEN and SYDVKM. Turning to this clonotype: A junction boundary mismatches the germline segment, possibly from a read error.

Sequencing was performed on glioma tissue, nonneoplastic brain tissue, or PBMCs (not recorded which). This chain links TRBV28 with TRBJ2-2; tentatively, D is TRBD2 (6 bases). This clonotype originated in a human donor with low-grade glioma or glioblastoma, undergoing nonglioma brain surgery, or in good health (not recorded which). Here the CDR3 DNA reads TGTGCCAGCAGCTTCCGGGGCACTCACGGGGGGCTGTTTTTT. It codes for CASSFRGTHGGLFF. Using reference TRBV28 and TRBJ2-2 for the parts outside the CDR3, the full variable domain is DVKVTQSSRYLVKRTGEKVFLECVQDMDHENMFWYRQDPGLGLRLIYFSYDVKMKEKGDIPEGYSVSREKKERFSLILESASTNQTSMYLCASSFRGTHGGLFFGEGSRLTVL.